What follows are 18 T cell receptor beta chains derived from one specimen sequenced in a study of blood T cells in healthy people across ages. A second PCR, run for about 6 to 12 cycles, used a sample-barcoded 5' primer plus a J-beta primer mix. TCRdb re-derived calls from the 5' RACE reads in MiXCR, one entry per CDR3 protein. The data hold about 290,000 distinct CDR3 sequences, with roughly a quarter observed a single time. The sequencing input was blood. The receptors originated from a woman in her seventies in good health.

This clonotype was picked up a small number of times. CDR3 in DNA: TGCAGCGCGGATGATAGCGGGAGTGATGAGCAGTTCTTC. Amino acids: CSADDSGSDEQFF. The V gene is TRBV29-1, the J gene TRBJ2-1; 9 nucleotides line up with TRBD2. Germline values: CDR1 SQVTM, CDR2 ANQGSEA. V shed 7 bases, J shed 8 bases, and the junction held 9 bases outside the gene matches. The CDR3 is 13 amino acids.

A note on this clonotype: The germline gene is not matched at one end of the junction; a read error may be the cause. V and J are TRBV12-3 or TRBV12-4 and TRBJ2-6; 8 nucleotides align to TRBD1. The CDR3 loop spans 19 amino acids. CDR3 sequence (DNA): TGTGCCAGTAGTTTACGGGACCGGGACAGGTTTAGTGTGGCCAACGTCCTGACTTTC. It is translated as CASSLRDRDRFSVANVLTF.

V is TRBV10-3 and J is TRBJ1-1, with D perhaps TRBD1 (5 bases). With 0 bases removed from V and 2 bases from J, the gap between germline ends came to 10 bases. Germline lookup yields CDR1 ENHRY and CDR2 SYGVKD. The CDR3 length is 15 residues. CDR3 sequence (DNA): TGTGCCATCAGTGAGTCGAGAGGGACCAACACTGAAGCTTTCTTT. Translated: CAISESRGTNTEAFF.

This clonotype was counted between two and nine times. This chain uses TRBV3-1 with TRBJ1-2; 7 bases agree with TRBD1. The length of the CDR3 is 15 residues. V lost 0 bases and J lost 7; bases outside the gene matches: 8. Germline-derived CDR1 and CDR2 are LGHDT and YNNKEL (reference sequence). CDR3 amino acids: CASSQDEGASGGYTF. The CDR3 coding sequence is TGTGCCAGCAGCCAAGATGAGGGGGCTTCGGGTGGCTACACCTTC.

This clonotype turned up a few times. The rearrangement links TRBV28 to TRBJ1-2; the D is unclear. This CDR3 comprises 12 residues. Germline V gene sequence: CDR1 MDHEN, CDR2 SYDVKM. V was trimmed by 6 bases and J by 14 bases, leaving 19 bases between them. The CDR3 DNA reads as TGTGCCAGCAGACCGGGTCACTCCCTGGCTACCTTC. The encoded protein is CASRPGHSLATF.

The V gene is TRBV4-1, the J gene TRBJ1-2; 11 bases match TRBD1. Looked up from germline, CDR1 is MGHRA and CDR2 is YSYEKL. The CDR3 has 14 residues. V was pared by 2 bases and J by 9 bases, with 5 bases of the junction left unmatched. CDR3 sequence (DNA): TGCGCCAGCAGCCAACAGGGACAGGGGGGTCGCTACACCTTC. Translation gives CASSQQGQGGRYTF.

The CDR3 DNA sequence: TGTGCCACCAGTGATTTTCCCGGGCGGGGGGATACGCAGTATTTT. Protein: CATSDFPGRGDTQYF. This rearrangement joins TRBV24-1 to TRBJ2-3, with 7 bases lining up with TRBD2. This CDR3 is 15 amino acids long. V was clipped by 1 base and J by 6 bases; unmatched bases: 6. Per germline, CDR1 KGHDR and CDR2 SFDVKD.

This clonotype was seen more than once but under ten times. The V gene is TRBV6-6, the J gene TRBJ2-5, with D possibly being TRBD1 (6 bases). The DNA end favors TRBJ2-1, so the J call may be wrong. Germline-derived CDR1 and CDR2 are MNHNY and SVGAGI (reference sequence). CDR3 size: 15 residues. As DNA, the CDR3 is TGTGCCAGCAGTTACGGGCAGGGGTACATCAATGAGCAGTTCTTC. This sequence encodes CASSYGQGYINEQFF.

V usage is TRBV27 and J usage is TRBJ1-1; the D is unclear. Trimming shortened V by 5 bases and J by 1 base, and 11 bases separated the two germline ends. CDR3 size: 14 residues. Looked up from germline, CDR1 is MNHEY and CDR2 is SMNVEV (reference sequence). CDR3 protein: CASSITQRNTEAFF. In DNA form, the CDR3 reads TGTGCCAGCAGTATTACTCAGAGGAACACTGAAGCTTTCTTT.

The chain has TRBV24-1 and TRBJ2-1, with 7 bases aligning to TRBD2. Germline V CDR1 and CDR2: KGHDR, SFDVKD. After removal of 2 bases from V and 4 bases from J, the junction contained 7 bases not matched to a gene. The CDR3 is 16 residues long. CDR3 in amino acids: CATSDSAGEEYNEQFF. In DNA, the CDR3 is TGTGCCACCAGTGATTCGGCGGGAGAGGAATACAATGAGCAGTTCTTC.

This chain links TRBV2 with TRBJ2-3, with TRBD2 identical over 14 bases. Per germline, CDR1 SNHLY and CDR2 FYNNEI. J lost 4 bases, V lost 6 bases, and 6 bases had no gene match. The length of the CDR3 is 16 residues. DNA for the CDR3: TGTGCCAGCAGGGCTGGGACTAGCGGGAGAGCAGATACGCAGTATTTT. This sequence encodes CASRAGTSGRADTQYF.

The chain has TRBV5-1 and TRBJ2-1; D perhaps matches TRBD1 (5 bases). Matching the DNA end better, TRBJ2-7 makes the J call doubtful. The CDR3 has 14 amino acids. Germline loops: CDR1 SGHRS, CDR2 YFSETQ. CDR3 in DNA: TGCGCCAGCAGCTTCGGACATACGGCCTACGAGCAGTACTTC. This sequence encodes CASSFGHTAYEQYF.

This rearrangement joins TRBV6-5 to TRBJ2-3, with D maybe TRBD2 (6 bases). Germline V gives CDR1 MNHEY, CDR2 SVGAGI. This CDR3 spans 15 amino acids. Trimming shortened V by 4 bases and J by 2 bases, and 13 bases separated the two germline ends. The CDR3 DNA is TGTGCCAGCAGTTCGATTCGGCGGGACACAGATACGCAGTATTTT. Protein sequence: CASSSIRRDTDTQYF.

This clonotype was seen a handful of times. The gene calls are TRBV4-2 and TRBJ2-5; D possibly corresponds to TRBD2 (5 bases). The J call may not be correct, given that the DNA end is closer to TRBJ2-1. In germline, CDR1 is LGHNA, CDR2 YNFKEQ. The CDR3 totals 15 residues. CDR3 sequence reads: CASSRSGDKFNEQFF. The CDR3 bases are TGTGCCAGCAGCCGAAGCGGCGACAAGTTCAATGAGCAGTTCTTC.

The chain employs TRBV28 and TRBJ2-3; D might be TRBD1 or TRBD2, each matching 5 bases. Germline CDR1 and CDR2: MDHEN and SYDVKM. CDR3 length: 18 amino acids. The V end lost 3 bases, the J end lost 6 bases, and 25 bases lay between the germline ends. The CDR3 DNA follows: TGTGCCAGCAGTTTCCCCAGGGCGGGCAACCCGATCGGGGATACGCAGTATTTT. As protein: CASSFPRAGNPIGDTQYF.

CDR3 amino acids: CASSQGKGPDGETQYF. CDR3 in DNA: TGCGCCAGCAGCCAAGGGAAGGGGCCAGATGGAGAGACCCAGTACTTC. V is TRBV4-3 and J is TRBJ2-5; maybe TRBD1 (5 bases). V lost 1 base and J lost 4, with 16 bases in between. Germline V gene data show CDR1 as LGHNA and CDR2 as YSLEER. This CDR3 is built from 16 residues.

This clonotype has just a few counts. The chain combines TRBV7-6 with TRBJ1-4; D remains unclear. This CDR3 is 16 amino acids long. Per the germline V gene, CDR1 is SGHVS and CDR2 is FNYEAQ. Trimming shortened V by 3 bases and J by 0 bases, and 11 bases separated the two germline ends. CDR3 region: CASSLGVKATNEKLFF. The CDR3 DNA reads TGTGCCAGCAGCTTGGGAGTAAAGGCAACTAATGAAAAACTGTTTTTT.

This chain uses TRBV6-1 with TRBJ2-1; 12 bases line up with TRBD1. CDR1 is MNHNS and CDR2 is SASEGT in the germline V gene. V was clipped by 6 bases and J by 8 bases; unmatched bases: 5. The CDR3 covers 14 residues. The DNA of the CDR3 is TGTGCCAGCAGACTCGGGACAGGGGGCTATGAGCAGTTCTTC. Translating it yields CASRLGTGGYEQFF.